This T cell receptor (beta chain) is drawn from a study of T cells in Graves' hyperthyroidism and ophthalmopathy. Whole-study results and caveats: Stable hyperthyroidism and ophthalmopathy were separated using 13 V-J signatures. Blood also carried most thyroid clonotypes expanded above 0.001.

This clonotype was seen many times. The antigen remains unidentified. The investigators amplified TCR beta CDR3 regions from RNA transcripts. The HTBI primer set served for first-round RT-PCR of the TCR CDR3. Each CDR3 protein is one row after TCRdb ran MiXCR on the multiplex PCR reads. Of about 110,000 distinct CDR3 sequences listed, approximately 15% are singletons. Researchers barred patients who had uncontrolled infection, other autoimmune disease, pregnancy or lactation. Fresh peripheral blood, approximately 10 ml, was the source of the PBMCs. Germline V gene sequence: CDR1 GTSNPN, CDR2 SVGIG (reference sequence). Trimming removed 0 bases from V and 2 bases from J, with 11 bases in between. This CDR3 has 15 amino acids.

The genes are TRBV30 and TRBJ2-1; D gene unclear. What was sequenced was blood. The TCR sequence derives from a woman aged 45-59 years with Graves' hyperthyroidism. The CDR3 protein is CAWSVLSSTYNEQFF. CDR3 coding DNA: TGTGCCTGGAGTGTACTAAGCAGCACCTACAATGAGCAGTTCTTC.